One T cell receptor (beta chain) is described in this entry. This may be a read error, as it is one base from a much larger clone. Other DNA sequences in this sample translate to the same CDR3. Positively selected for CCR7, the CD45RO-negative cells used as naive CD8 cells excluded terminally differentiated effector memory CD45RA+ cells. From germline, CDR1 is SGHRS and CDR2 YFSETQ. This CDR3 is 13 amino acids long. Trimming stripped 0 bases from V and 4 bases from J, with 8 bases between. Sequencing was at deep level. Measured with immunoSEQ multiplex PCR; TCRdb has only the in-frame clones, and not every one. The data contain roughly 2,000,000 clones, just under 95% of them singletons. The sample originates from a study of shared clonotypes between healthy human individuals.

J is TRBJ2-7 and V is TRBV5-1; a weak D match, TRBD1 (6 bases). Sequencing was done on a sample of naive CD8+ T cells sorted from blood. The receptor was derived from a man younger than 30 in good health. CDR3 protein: CASSLGQEYEQYF. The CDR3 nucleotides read TGCGCCAGCAGCTTGGGACAGGAGTACGAGCAGTACTTC.